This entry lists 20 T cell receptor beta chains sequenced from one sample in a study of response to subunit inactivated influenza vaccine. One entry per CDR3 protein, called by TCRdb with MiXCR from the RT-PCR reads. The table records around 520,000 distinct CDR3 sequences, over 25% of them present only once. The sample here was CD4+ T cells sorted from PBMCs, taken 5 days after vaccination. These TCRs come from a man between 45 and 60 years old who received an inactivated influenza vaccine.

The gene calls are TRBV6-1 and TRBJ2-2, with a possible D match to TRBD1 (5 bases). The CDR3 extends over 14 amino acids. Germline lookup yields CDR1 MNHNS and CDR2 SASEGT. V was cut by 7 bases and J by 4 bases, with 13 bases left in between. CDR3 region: CASKARAITGELFF. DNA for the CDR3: TGTGCCAGCAAGGCCAGGGCGATCACCGGGGAGCTGTTTTTT.

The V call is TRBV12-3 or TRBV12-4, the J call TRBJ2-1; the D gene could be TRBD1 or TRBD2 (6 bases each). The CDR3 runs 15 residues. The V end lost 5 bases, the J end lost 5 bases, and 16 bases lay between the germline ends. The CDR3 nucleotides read TGTGCCAGCAGTCGCCCCCGGGGGCCTAACAATGAGCAGTTCTTC. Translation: CASSRPRGPNNEQFF.

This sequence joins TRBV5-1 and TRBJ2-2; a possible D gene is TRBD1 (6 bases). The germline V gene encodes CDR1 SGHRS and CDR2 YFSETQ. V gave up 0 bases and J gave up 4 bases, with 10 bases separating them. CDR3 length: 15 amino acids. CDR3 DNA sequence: TGCGCCAGCAGCTTGGTCAGGGGAAGCACCGGGGAGCTGTTTTTT. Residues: CASSLVRGSTGELFF.

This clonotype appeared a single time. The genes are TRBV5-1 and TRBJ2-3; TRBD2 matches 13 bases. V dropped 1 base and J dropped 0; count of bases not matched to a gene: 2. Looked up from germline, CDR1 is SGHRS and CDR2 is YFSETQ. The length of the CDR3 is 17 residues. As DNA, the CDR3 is TGCGCCAGCAGCTTGACTAGCGGGGGGGGAAGCACAGATACGCAGTATTTT. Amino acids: CASSLTSGGGSTDTQYF.

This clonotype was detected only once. As DNA, the CDR3 is TGTGCCAGCAGTTACTCCGGGACTAGCGGGGGGGCCCTTAGGCAGTTCTTC. This codes for CASSYSGTSGGALRQFF. The rearrangement uses TRBV6-2 or TRBV6-3 and TRBJ2-1; 16 bases align to TRBD2. Losses at the gene ends were 0 bases for V and 12 bases for J; bases not matched to a gene: 8. Germline V gives CDR1 MNHEY, CDR2 SVGEGT. CDR3 length: 17 residues.

As DNA, the CDR3 is TGCAGTGCTACGGGACTAGCGGGGCGCACCTACGAGCAGTACTTC. Its translation: CSATGLAGRTYEQYF. The rearrangement joins TRBV20-1 to TRBJ2-7; 13 positions match TRBD2. J gave up 2 bases and V 4 bases, and 5 bases lay outside the gene matches. The length of the CDR3 is 15 residues. CDR1 and CDR2 from the germline V gene are DFQATT and SNEGSKA (reference sequence).

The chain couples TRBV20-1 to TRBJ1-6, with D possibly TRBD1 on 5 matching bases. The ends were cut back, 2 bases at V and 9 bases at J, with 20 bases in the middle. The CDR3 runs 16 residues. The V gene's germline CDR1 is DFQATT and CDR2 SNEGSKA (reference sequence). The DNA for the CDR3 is TGCAGTGCTAGAAGGAATTCGAAGGTGGGGGTTTCACCCCTCCACTTT. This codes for CSARRNSKVGVSPLHF.

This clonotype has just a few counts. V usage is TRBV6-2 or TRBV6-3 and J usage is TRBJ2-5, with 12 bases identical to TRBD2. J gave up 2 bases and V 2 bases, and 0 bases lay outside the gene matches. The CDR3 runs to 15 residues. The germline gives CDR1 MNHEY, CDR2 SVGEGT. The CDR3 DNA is TGTGCCAGCAGTTACGGACTAGCGGGGCAAGAGACCCAGTACTTC. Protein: CASSYGLAGQETQYF.

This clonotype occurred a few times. This CDR3 reads CASSLQMGQQYGYTF. CDR3 DNA: TGCGCCAGCAGCTTGCAAATGGGACAGCAGTATGGCTACACCTTC. The chain couples TRBV5-1 to TRBJ1-2, with 7 bases matching TRBD1. The V and J ends lost 1 base and 5 bases, in that order; junction bases with no gene match: 8. There are 15 residues in the CDR3. Looked up from germline, CDR1 is SGHRS and CDR2 is YFSETQ.

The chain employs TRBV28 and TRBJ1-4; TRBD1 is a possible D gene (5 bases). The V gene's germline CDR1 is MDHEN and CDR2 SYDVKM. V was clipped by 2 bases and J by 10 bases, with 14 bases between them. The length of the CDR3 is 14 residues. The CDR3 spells CASSLGDRLGKLFF. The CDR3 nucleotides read TGTGCCAGCAGTTTAGGGGACCGGTTGGGAAAACTGTTTTTT.

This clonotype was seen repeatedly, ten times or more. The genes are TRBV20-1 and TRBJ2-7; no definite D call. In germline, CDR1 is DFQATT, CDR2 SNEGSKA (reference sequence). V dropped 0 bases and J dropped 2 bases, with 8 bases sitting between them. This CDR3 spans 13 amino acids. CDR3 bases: TGCAGTGCTAGAGATTTGAGAACCTACGAGCAGTACTTC. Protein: CSARDLRTYEQYF.

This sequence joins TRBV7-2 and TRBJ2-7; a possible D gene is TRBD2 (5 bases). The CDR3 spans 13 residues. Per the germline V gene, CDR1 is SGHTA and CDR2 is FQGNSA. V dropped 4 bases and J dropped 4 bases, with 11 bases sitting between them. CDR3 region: CASSSQGRYEQYF. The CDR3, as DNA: TGTGCCAGCAGCTCACAAGGGAGATACGAGCAGTACTTC.

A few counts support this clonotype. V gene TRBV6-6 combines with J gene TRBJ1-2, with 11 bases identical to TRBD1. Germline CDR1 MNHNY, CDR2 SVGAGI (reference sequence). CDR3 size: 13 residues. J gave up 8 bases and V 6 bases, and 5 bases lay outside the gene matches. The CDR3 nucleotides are TGTGCCAGCAGAAGGACAGGGGGCTTAGGCTACACCTTC. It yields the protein CASRRTGGLGYTF.

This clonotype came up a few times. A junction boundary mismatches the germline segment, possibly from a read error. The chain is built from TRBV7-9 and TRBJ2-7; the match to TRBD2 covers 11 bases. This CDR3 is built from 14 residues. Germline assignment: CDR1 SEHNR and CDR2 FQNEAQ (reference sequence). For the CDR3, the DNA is TGTGCAAGCAGTCTAGCGGGAGGCCCGCGAGTGCAGTACTTC. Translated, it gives CASSLAGGPRVQYF.

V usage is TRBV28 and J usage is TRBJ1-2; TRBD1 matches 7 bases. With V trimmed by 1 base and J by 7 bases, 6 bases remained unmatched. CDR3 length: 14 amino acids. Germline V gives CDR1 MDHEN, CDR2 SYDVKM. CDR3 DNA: TGTGCCAGCAGTTTATCCCAGGGGGTAGGTGGCTACACCTTC. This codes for CASSLSQGVGGYTF.

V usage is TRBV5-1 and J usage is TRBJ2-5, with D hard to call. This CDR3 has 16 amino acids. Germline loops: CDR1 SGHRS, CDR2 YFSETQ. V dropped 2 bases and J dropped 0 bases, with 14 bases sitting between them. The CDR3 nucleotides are TGCGCCAGCAGCTTAGCCAGTCCACGGCACCAAGAGACCCAGTACTTC. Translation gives CASSLASPRHQETQYF.

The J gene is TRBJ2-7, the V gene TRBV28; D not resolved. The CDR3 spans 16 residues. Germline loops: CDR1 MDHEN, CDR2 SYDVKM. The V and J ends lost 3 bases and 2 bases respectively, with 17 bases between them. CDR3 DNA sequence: TGTGCCAGCAGTTTCGGGCCCAACGGCCAAACCTACGAGCAGTACTTC. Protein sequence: CASSFGPNGQTYEQYF.

CDR3 nucleotides: TGTGCCTGGAACGCCGGGACAGTGAATCAGCCCCAGCATTTT. Translating gives CAWNAGTVNQPQHF. The chain uses TRBV30 and TRBJ1-5, with 7 bases lining up with TRBD1. V was pared by 4 bases and J by 4 bases, with 7 bases of the junction left unmatched. The V gene's germline CDR1 is GTSNPN and CDR2 SVGIG (reference sequence). The CDR3 sequence is 14 residues long.

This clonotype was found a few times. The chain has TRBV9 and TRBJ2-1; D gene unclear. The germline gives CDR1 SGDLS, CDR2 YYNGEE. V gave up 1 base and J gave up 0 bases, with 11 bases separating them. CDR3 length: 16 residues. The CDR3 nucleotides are TGTGCCAGCAGCGTACAGCTCGTTAGCTCCTACAATGAGCAGTTCTTC. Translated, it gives CASSVQLVSSYNEQFF.

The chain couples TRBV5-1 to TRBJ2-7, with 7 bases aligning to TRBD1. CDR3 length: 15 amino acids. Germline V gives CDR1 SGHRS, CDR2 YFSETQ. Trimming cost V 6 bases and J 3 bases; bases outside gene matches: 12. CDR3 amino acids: CASNHPQGFGYEQYF. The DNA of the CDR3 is TGCGCCAGCAACCATCCACAGGGGTTCGGCTACGAGCAGTACTTC.